This T cell receptor (beta chain) appears in the sequencing data of a study of CD8+CD57+ T cells in acquired aplastic anemia. Across the whole study: Sorted CD4+ and CD8+ cells yielded DNA averaging around 3.2 ug.

Germline lookup yields CDR1 SGHDN and CDR2 FVKESK. This CDR3 is built from 15 residues. Trimming shortened V by 1 base and J by 0 bases, and 9 bases separated the two germline ends. TCR beta VDJ and CDR3 profiling used genomic DNA as template. TCRdb redid the calling of the reads with MiXCR, one entry per CDR3 protein. The repertoire includes about 250,000 distinct CDR3 sequences, 40% to 50% of them detected once, and over 7.5% sits in the top ten. In the case of this clonotype: It may be a read error: a sequence one base away is much more abundant.

In patients chosen for sequencing, flow cytometry had shown CD8+CD57+ cell expansion. Each of the patients presented with severe acquired aplastic anemia. No therapy had been given to the patients at the time of blood sampling. This receptor was identified in a human donor with aplastic anemia. What was sequenced was sorted CD4+, CD8+, or CD8+CD57+ T cells (not recorded which) from PBMCs. The chain combines TRBV14 with TRBJ2-5, with D perhaps matching TRBD1 or TRBD2 (6 bases each). CDR3 residues: CASSQAGAYQETQYF. CDR3 nucleotide sequence: TGTGCCAGCAGCCAAGCGGGGGCATACCAAGAGACCCAGTACTTC.